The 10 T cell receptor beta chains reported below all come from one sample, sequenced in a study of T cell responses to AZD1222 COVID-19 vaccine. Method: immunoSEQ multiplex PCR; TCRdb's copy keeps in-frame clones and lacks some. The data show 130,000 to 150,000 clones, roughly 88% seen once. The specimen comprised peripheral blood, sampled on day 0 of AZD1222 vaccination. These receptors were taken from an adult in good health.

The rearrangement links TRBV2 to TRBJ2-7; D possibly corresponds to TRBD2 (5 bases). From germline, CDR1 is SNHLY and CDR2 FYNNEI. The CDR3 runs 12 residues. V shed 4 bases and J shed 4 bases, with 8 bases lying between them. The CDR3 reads CASSGGGYEQYF. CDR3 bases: TGTGCCAGCAGTGGAGGAGGATACGAGCAGTACTTC.

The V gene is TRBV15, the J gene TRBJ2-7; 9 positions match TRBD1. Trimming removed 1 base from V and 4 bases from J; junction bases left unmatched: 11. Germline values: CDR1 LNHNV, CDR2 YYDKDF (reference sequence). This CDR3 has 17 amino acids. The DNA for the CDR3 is TGTGCCACCAGCAGAGTTGGCACCACAGGGGGCAGGTACGAGCAGTACTTC. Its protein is CATSRVGTTGGRYEQYF.

The CDR3 DNA follows: TGTGCCATCAGTGAGTCAGGACAGACCCACACCGGGGAGCTGTTTTTT. It encodes CAISESGQTHTGELFF. The rearrangement links TRBV10-3 to TRBJ2-2; a weak D match, TRBD1 (6 bases). The CDR3 is 16 residues long. In germline, CDR1 is ENHRY, CDR2 SYGVKD. Trimming took off 0 bases at V and 3 bases at J, with 11 bases between the two ends.

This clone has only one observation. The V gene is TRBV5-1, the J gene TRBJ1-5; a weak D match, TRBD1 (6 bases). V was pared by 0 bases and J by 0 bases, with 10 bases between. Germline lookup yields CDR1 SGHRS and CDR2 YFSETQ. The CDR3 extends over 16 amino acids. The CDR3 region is CASSLGDTYSNQPQHF. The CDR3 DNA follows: TGCGCCAGCAGCTTGGGGGACACATATAGCAATCAGCCCCAGCATTTT. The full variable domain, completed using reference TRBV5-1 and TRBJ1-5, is KAGVTQTPRYLIKTRGQQVTLSCSPISGHRSVSWYQQTPGQGLQFLFEYFSETQRNKGNFPGRFSGRQFSNSRSEMNVSTLELGDSALYLCASSLGDTYSNQPQHFGDGTRLSIL.

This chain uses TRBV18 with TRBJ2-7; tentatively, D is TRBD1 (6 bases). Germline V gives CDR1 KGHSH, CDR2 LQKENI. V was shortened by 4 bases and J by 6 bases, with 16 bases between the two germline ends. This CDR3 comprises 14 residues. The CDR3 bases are TGTGCCAGCTCACGGGCGACAGGTGCGACCGAGCAGTACTTC. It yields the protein CASSRATGATEQYF.

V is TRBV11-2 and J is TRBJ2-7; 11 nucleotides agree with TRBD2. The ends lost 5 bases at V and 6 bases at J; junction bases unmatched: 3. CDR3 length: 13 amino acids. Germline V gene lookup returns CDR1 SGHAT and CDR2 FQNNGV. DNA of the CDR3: TGTGCCAGCAGCCCTGGGACTAGCGGCGAGCAGTACTTC. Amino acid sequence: CASSPGTSGEQYF.

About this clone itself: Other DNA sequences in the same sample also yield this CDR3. The CDR3 reads CASSPGQSTDTQYF. CDR3 nucleotide sequence: TGTGCCAGCTCACCAGGGCAGAGCACAGATACGCAGTATTTT. V and J are TRBV18 and TRBJ2-3; D gene uncertain. Germline CDR1 and CDR2: KGHSH and LQKENI. The CDR3 is 14 residues long. V was shortened by 2 bases and J by 0 bases, with 6 bases between the two germline ends. Full variable domain (remainder filled in from reference TRBV18 and TRBJ2-3): NAGVMQNPRHLVRRRGQEARLRCSPMKGHSHVYWYRQLPEEGLKFMVYLQKENIIDESGMPKERFSAEFPKEGPSILRIQQVVRGDSAAYFCASSPGQSTDTQYFGPGTRLTVL.

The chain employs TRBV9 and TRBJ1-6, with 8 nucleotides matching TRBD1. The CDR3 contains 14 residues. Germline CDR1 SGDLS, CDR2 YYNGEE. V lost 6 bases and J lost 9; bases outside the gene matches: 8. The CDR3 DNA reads TGTGCCAGCAATGGCGGACAGGGTACTTCACCCCTCCACTTT. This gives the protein CASNGGQGTSPLHF.

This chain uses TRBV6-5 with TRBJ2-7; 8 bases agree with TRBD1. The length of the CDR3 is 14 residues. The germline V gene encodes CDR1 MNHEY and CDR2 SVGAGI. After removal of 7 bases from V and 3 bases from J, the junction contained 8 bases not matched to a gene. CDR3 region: CASNGQGRDYEQYF. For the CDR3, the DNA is TGTGCCAGCAATGGACAGGGCCGGGACTACGAGCAGTACTTC.

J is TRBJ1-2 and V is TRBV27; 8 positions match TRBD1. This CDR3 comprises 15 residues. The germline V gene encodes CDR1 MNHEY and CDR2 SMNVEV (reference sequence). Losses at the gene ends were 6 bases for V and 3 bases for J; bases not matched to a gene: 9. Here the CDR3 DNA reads TGTGCCAGCAGACTCAGGGACAGGCCCGACTATGGCTACACCTTC. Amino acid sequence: CASRLRDRPDYGYTF.